These 27 T cell receptor beta chains were sequenced from one sample in a study of blood T cell repertoires in COVID-19. The assay was immunoSEQ multiplex PCR, and TCRdb's table has in-frame clones only and misses some. This repertoire shows about 200,000 clones, about 85% found once; its top ten account for around 4.9%. Material for sequencing was peripheral blood. These receptors were taken from an elderly woman with acute or convalescent COVID-19.

V is TRBV4-3 and J is TRBJ2-7; D perhaps matches TRBD2 (5 bases). The CDR3 length is 16 residues. Looked up from germline, CDR1 is LGHNA and CDR2 is YSLEER. V was pared by 4 bases and J by 3 bases, with 19 bases between. In DNA form, the CDR3 reads TGCGCCAGCAGCCCAAATGCCCCGACGGGGAACTACGAGCAGTACTTC. Translation gives CASSPNAPTGNYEQYF.

This chain uses TRBV27 with TRBJ2-1, with 8 positions matching TRBD1. The CDR3 length is 16 residues. Trimming cost V 6 bases and J 7 bases; bases outside gene matches: 14. In germline, CDR1 is MNHEY, CDR2 SMNVEV (reference sequence). The CDR3 is CASSSPHRGIGNEQFF. Written as DNA, the CDR3 is TGTGCCAGCAGCTCACCCCACAGGGGGATAGGTAATGAGCAGTTCTTC.

The gene calls are TRBV5-1 and TRBJ2-5; 13 bases agree with TRBD2. Germline assignment: CDR1 SGHRS and CDR2 YFSETQ. V shed 0 bases and J 5 bases; nucleotides not matched to a gene: 4. The CDR3 length is 16 residues. For the CDR3, the DNA is TGCGCCAGCAGCTTGGGCGGACTAGCGGGAGTTGAGACCCAGTACTTC. Translating gives CASSLGGLAGVETQYF.

The CDR3 sequence is CASSFLITDTQYF. In nucleotides, the CDR3 is TGTGCCAGCAGTTTTCTTATAACAGATACGCAGTATTTT. This rearrangement joins TRBV28 to TRBJ2-3; D unclear. Germline V gene lookup returns CDR1 MDHEN and CDR2 SYDVKM. Trimming pared 3 bases from V and 3 bases from J, leaving 7 bases between. CDR3 length equals 13 residues.

This chain uses TRBV6-6 with TRBJ1-1, with a weak D call TRBD1 (5 bases). V was clipped by 7 bases and J by 7 bases, with 19 bases between them. The CDR3 covers 14 residues. Per germline, CDR1 MNHNY and CDR2 SVGAGI (reference sequence). Here the CDR3 reads CASIFNGGGVEAFF. CDR3 sequence (DNA): TGTGCCAGCATCTTCAACGGCGGAGGGGTTGAAGCTTTCTTT.

This chain uses TRBV19 with TRBJ1-2, with 7 bases identical to TRBD1. The junction had 3 bases not matched to a gene; V was cut back by 3 bases and J by 5 bases. CDR3 length: 13 residues. CDR1 and CDR2 (germline): LNHDA, SQIVND (reference sequence). The CDR3 sequence is CASSIKQGYGYTF. CDR3 DNA sequence: TGTGCCAGTAGTATTAAACAGGGGTATGGCTACACCTTC.

This rearrangement joins TRBV14 to TRBJ1-4, with D possibly being TRBD1 (6 bases). The CDR3 consists of 14 residues. V was shortened by 2 bases and J by 7 bases, with 11 bases between the two germline ends. Per the germline V gene, CDR1 is SGHDN and CDR2 is FVKESK. The chain's CDR3 is CASSQTGSGEKLFF. As DNA, the CDR3 is TGTGCCAGCAGCCAAACAGGGTCGGGTGAAAAACTGTTTTTT.

The V gene is TRBV5-1, the J gene TRBJ2-3; no clear D. The CDR3 runs 14 residues. Between the trimmed V and J ends, which lost 2 bases and 1 base, there was a span of 8 bases. Per the germline V gene, CDR1 is SGHRS and CDR2 is YFSETQ. The CDR3 protein is CASSFIAGTDTQYF. In DNA form, the CDR3 reads TGCGCCAGCAGCTTTATCGCGGGCACAGATACGCAGTATTTT.

The chain links TRBV18 to TRBJ2-3; a possible D gene is TRBD2 (6 bases). CDR3 length: 15 residues. CDR1 is KGHSH and CDR2 is LQKENI in the germline V gene. V lost 3 bases and J 7 bases, leaving 17 bases between the germline ends. The CDR3, as DNA: TGTGCCAGCTCACCCCTTCCCGGGACTTGGAATACGCAGTATTTT. Its translation is CASSPLPGTWNTQYF.

The rearrangement links TRBV12-3 or TRBV12-4 to TRBJ1-1, with D unresolved. The CDR3 covers 13 residues. V lost 5 bases to trimming and J lost 2 bases, with 9 bases between them. CDR3 nucleotide sequence: TGTGCCAGCAGTCTCGGGTTTAACACTGAAGCTTTCTTT. Translation: CASSLGFNTEAFF.

The J gene is TRBJ1-3, the V gene TRBV2, with 10 bases that match TRBD1. The trim removed 6 bases at V and 4 bases at J, leaving 18 bases unmatched. The CDR3 is 19 residues long. Germline lookup yields CDR1 SNHLY and CDR2 FYNNEI. This chain's CDR3 is CASRHPRDRGLFAGNTIYF. The CDR3 DNA sequence: TGTGCCAGCAGACACCCCCGGGACAGGGGATTGTTCGCCGGAAACACCATATATTTT.

The V call is TRBV29-1, the J call TRBJ1-1, with 7 bases identical to TRBD1. The CDR3 sequence is 13 residues long. V lost 8 bases to trimming and J lost 1 base; unmatched junction nucleotides: 7. Germline assignment: CDR1 SQVTM and CDR2 ANQGSEA. The CDR3 DNA reads as TGCAGCTACCAGGGACAGCAGAACACTGAAGCTTTCTTT. Encoded protein: CSYQGQQNTEAFF.

The rearrangement joins TRBV5-1 to TRBJ2-1, with D uncertain. This CDR3 has 17 amino acids. The germline V gene encodes CDR1 SGHRS and CDR2 YFSETQ. V shed 1 base and J shed 7 bases, with 21 bases lying between them. The CDR3: CASSLSRSPPGVNEQFF. DNA of the CDR3: TGCGCCAGCAGCTTGTCCCGTAGTCCTCCCGGAGTAAATGAGCAGTTCTTC.

In this sample, this clone turned up once. This rearrangement joins TRBV6-5 to TRBJ1-5; 9 nucleotides align to TRBD1. This CDR3 spans 15 amino acids. CDR1 MNHEY and CDR2 SVGAGI come from the germline V gene. V gave up 7 bases and J gave up 5 bases; unmatched junction bases: 9. The chain's CDR3 is CASKPGQGPHQPQHF. In DNA form, the CDR3 reads TGTGCCAGCAAGCCGGGACAGGGTCCTCATCAGCCCCAGCATTTT.

The chain links TRBV28 to TRBJ1-1; no reliable D call. The CDR3 length is 13 residues. Germline V gene lookup returns CDR1 MDHEN and CDR2 SYDVKM. V was shortened by 5 bases and J by 1 base, with 8 bases between the two germline ends. CDR3 residues: CASSLTQNTEAFF. CDR3 coding DNA: TGTGCCAGCAGTCTGACACAGAACACTGAAGCTTTCTTT.

In this sample, this clone turned up a few times. This rearrangement joins TRBV27 to TRBJ2-2; 8 bases line up with TRBD2. Per germline, CDR1 MNHEY and CDR2 SMNVEV (reference sequence). V lost 5 bases to trimming and J lost 2 bases; unmatched junction nucleotides: 10. The CDR3 consists of 17 residues. DNA of the CDR3: TGTGCCAGCAGTATGCAACTCGGGACTAGTAACACCGGGGAGCTGTTTTTT. Protein: CASSMQLGTSNTGELFF.

This clone was counted once. The chain is built from TRBV2 and TRBJ2-3; D possibly corresponds to TRBD2 (5 bases). Per germline, CDR1 SNHLY and CDR2 FYNNEI. Trimming removed 6 bases at V and 2 bases at J, with 12 bases between. CDR3 length equals 14 residues. In nucleotides, the CDR3 is TGTGCCAGCAGACGGTACGGGAACACAGATACGCAGTATTTT. Encoded protein: CASRRYGNTDTQYF.

V usage is TRBV7-2 and J usage is TRBJ2-3, with 12 positions matching TRBD2. Trimming cost V 4 bases and J 4 bases; bases outside gene matches: 9. The CDR3 covers 17 residues. Germline V lookup: CDR1 SGHTA, CDR2 FQGNSA. Written as DNA, the CDR3 is TGTGCCAGCAGCTCATTGACTAGCGGGAGCGTGGCAGATACGCAGTATTTT. It codes for CASSSLTSGSVADTQYF.

The chain couples TRBV5-1 to TRBJ2-5; 9 bases map to TRBD2. Germline V CDR1 and CDR2: SGHRS, YFSETQ. V was pared by 3 bases and J by 4 bases, with 7 bases of the junction left unmatched. The CDR3 spans 15 residues. CDR3 region: CASSYLAGVPETQYF. DNA for the CDR3: TGCGCCAGCAGCTACTTAGCGGGAGTTCCAGAGACCCAGTACTTC.

CDR3 amino acids: CASSLIPIGGLGTEAFF. Written as DNA, the CDR3 is TGTGCCAGCAGCCTAATACCGATCGGGGGGCTTGGGACTGAAGCTTTCTTT. The V gene is TRBV5-6, the J gene TRBJ1-1; D might be TRBD1 (6 bases). Germline loops: CDR1 SGHDT, CDR2 YYEEEE. CDR3 length equals 17 residues. V dropped 4 bases and J dropped 5 bases, with 24 bases sitting between them.

The sample holds one count of this clone. The rearrangement uses TRBV9 and TRBJ2-2; tentative D call: TRBD2 (5 bases). The CDR3 loop spans 16 amino acids. Trimming cost V 4 bases and J 1 base, with 14 bases left between them. Germline V CDR1 and CDR2: SGDLS, YYNGEE. CDR3 sequence reads: CASSSRHAGNTGELFF. The CDR3 nucleotides read TGTGCCAGCAGCTCACGACATGCGGGGAACACCGGGGAGCTGTTTTTT. Looking up the rest from reference TRBV9 and TRBJ2-2 gives the full variable domain: DSGVTQTPKHLITATGQRVTLRCSPRSGDLSVYWYQQSLDQGLQFLIQYYNGEERAKGNILERFSAQQFPDLHSELNLSSLELGDSALYFCASSSRHAGNTGELFFGEGSRLTVL.

This clone was counted once. The gene calls are TRBV6-2 or TRBV6-3 and TRBJ1-1, with 10 bases fitting TRBD1. After removal of 2 bases from V and 1 base from J, the junction contained 7 bases not matched to a gene. The CDR3 contains 17 residues. Germline assignment: CDR1 MNHEY and CDR2 SVGEGT. The CDR3 bases are TGTGCCAGCAGTTACACCCCGGGACAGGGGAGGAACACTGAAGCTTTCTTT. It yields the protein CASSYTPGQGRNTEAFF.

This sequence joins TRBV15 and TRBJ1-6, with D possibly matching TRBD1 (5 bases). V dropped 7 bases and J dropped 6 bases, with 16 bases sitting between them. Per germline, CDR1 LNHNV and CDR2 YYDKDF (reference sequence). There are 15 residues in the CDR3. The chain's CDR3 is CATNLHPGGNSPLHF. In DNA form, the CDR3 reads TGTGCCACCAACCTTCATCCGGGGGGTAATTCACCCCTCCACTTT. The complete variable domain, with remaining parts taken from reference TRBV15 and TRBJ1-6, reads DAMVIQNPRYQVTQFGKPVTLSCSQTLNHNVMYWYQQKSSQAPKLLFHYYDKDFNNEADTPDNFQSRRPNTSFCFLDIRSPGLGDTAMYLCATNLHPGGNSPLHFGNGTRLTVT.

The chain employs TRBV5-1 and TRBJ2-3, with 8 bases lining up with TRBD2. The CDR3 is 14 residues long. The germline V gene encodes CDR1 SGHRS and CDR2 YFSETQ. Trimming cost V 3 bases and J 6 bases; bases outside gene matches: 6. This chain's CDR3 is CASSSGGVEDTQYF. The DNA of the CDR3 is TGCGCCAGCAGCTCGGGAGGGGTGGAGGATACGCAGTATTTT.

The rearrangement uses TRBV6-5 and TRBJ1-2; D is perhaps TRBD1 (6 bases). The CDR3 is made up of 14 amino acids. Germline-derived CDR1 and CDR2 are MNHEY and SVGAGI. V was cut by 4 bases and J by 4 bases, with 13 bases left in between. CDR3 loop: CASSLEQGIYGYTF. CDR3 sequence (DNA): TGTGCCAGCAGTTTGGAACAGGGAATCTATGGCTACACCTTC.

The chain carries TRBV3-1 (or the pseudogene TRBV3-2) and TRBJ2-1, with 9 positions matching TRBD2. The V gene's germline CDR1 is LGHDT and CDR2 YNNKEL (reference sequence). V lost 4 bases and J lost 4; bases outside the gene matches: 8. The CDR3 has 16 residues. For the CDR3, the DNA is TGTGCCAGCAGCCCAGCCGGGACTAGCTTTTACAATGAGCAGTTCTTC. It is translated as CASSPAGTSFYNEQFF.

CDR3 bases: TGTGCCAGCAGCGTAGGCGGGAGGGAAGAGACCCAGTACTTC. Translating it yields CASSVGGREETQYF. This chain links TRBV9 with TRBJ2-5; 9 nucleotides match TRBD2. Losses at the gene ends were 0 bases for V and 3 bases for J; bases not matched to a gene: 0. Germline loops: CDR1 SGDLS, CDR2 YYNGEE. The CDR3 has 14 amino acids.